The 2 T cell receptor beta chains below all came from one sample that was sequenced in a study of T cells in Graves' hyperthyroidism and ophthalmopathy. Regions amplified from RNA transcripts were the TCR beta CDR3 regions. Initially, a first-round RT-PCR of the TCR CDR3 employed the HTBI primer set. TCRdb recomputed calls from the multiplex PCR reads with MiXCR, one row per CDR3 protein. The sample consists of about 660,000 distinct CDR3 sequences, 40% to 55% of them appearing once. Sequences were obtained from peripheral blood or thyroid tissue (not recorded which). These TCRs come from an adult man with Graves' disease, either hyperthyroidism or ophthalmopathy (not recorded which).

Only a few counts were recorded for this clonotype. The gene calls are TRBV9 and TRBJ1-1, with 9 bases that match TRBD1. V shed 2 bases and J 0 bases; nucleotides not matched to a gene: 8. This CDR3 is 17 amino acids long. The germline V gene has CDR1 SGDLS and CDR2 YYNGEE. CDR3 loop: CASSVDRGRALNTEAFF. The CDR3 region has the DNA TGTGCCAGCAGCGTGGACAGGGGACGGGCTCTGAACACTGAAGCTTTCTTT.

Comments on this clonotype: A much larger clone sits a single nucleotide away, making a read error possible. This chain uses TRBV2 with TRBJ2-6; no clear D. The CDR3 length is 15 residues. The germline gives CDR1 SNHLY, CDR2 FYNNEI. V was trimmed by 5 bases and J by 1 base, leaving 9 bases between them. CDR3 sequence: CASSPGESGANVLTF. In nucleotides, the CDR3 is TGTGCCAGCAGTCCAGGAGAGTCTGGGGCCAACGTCCTGACTTTC.